This T cell receptor (beta chain) was sequenced for a study of control samples from healthy donors and cancer patients. Assay used: immunoSEQ multiplex PCR; TCRdb lists only in-frame clones, some missing. The repertoire includes about 79,000 clones, approximately 93% of them detected once, and around 1.3% sits in the top ten. This clone occurred once. The sequenced material came from PBMCs. The sequence came from a woman aged 40 to 50 with lung cancer.

CDR3 sequence (DNA): TGTGCCAGCAGCTCGGGACTAGCGGGGGCCGGGGAGACCCAGTACTTC. Its protein is CASSSGLAGAGETQYF. The chain joins TRBV13 to TRBJ2-5; 14 bases are a match to TRBD2. The CDR3 spans 16 residues. With 4 bases clipped from V and 5 bases from J, the junction kept 6 bases outside the gene matches. Germline CDR1 reads PRHDT; CDR2 reads FYEKMQ (reference sequence).